Shown below are 5 T cell receptor beta chains from a single sample sequenced in a study of blood T cell repertoires in COVID-19. Assay: immunoSEQ multiplex PCR; the TCRdb copy retains only in-frame clones and omits some. The table lists some 200,000 clones, around 90% of them singletons, with 1.5% to 2% in the top ten. The sequenced sample consisted of peripheral blood. These receptors were collected from a man in his sixties or seventies with acute or convalescent COVID-19.

This clone was counted a single time. This chain uses TRBV10-3 with TRBJ2-4; the D gene is possibly TRBD1 (5 bases). The germline CDR1 and CDR2 sequences are ENHRY and SYGVKD. The CDR3 consists of 15 residues. The V end was cut by 4 bases, the J end by 5 bases, with 15 bases between. The DNA of the CDR3 is TGTGCCATCAGTGCCCGGGCCTTAGGGGAAAACATTCAGTACTTC. The encoded protein is CAISARALGENIQYF.

The CDR3 DNA follows: TGTGCCAGCAGCTTAGGGGGACACGGCCACGAGCAGTACTTC. It encodes CASSLGGHGHEQYF. This chain links TRBV7-2 with TRBJ2-7; D is possibly TRBD1 (6 bases). V was clipped by 1 base and J by 5 bases, with 12 bases between them. The V gene's germline CDR1 is SGHTA and CDR2 FQGNSA. This CDR3 contains 14 residues.

The chain combines TRBV13 with TRBJ1-6; 7 positions match TRBD1. Per germline, CDR1 PRHDT and CDR2 FYEKMQ (reference sequence). The V segment lost 5 bases and the J segment 10 bases; nucleotides outside the gene matches: 8. The CDR3 is 14 amino acids. In DNA form, the CDR3 reads TGTGCCAGCAGCCTCGGGGGACAGCAGTCACCCCTCCACTTT. It codes for CASSLGGQQSPLHF.

The V gene is TRBV7-8, the J gene TRBJ2-7, with D possibly being TRBD2 (5 bases). The V end lost 2 bases, the J end lost 2 bases, and 10 bases lay between the germline ends. This CDR3 spans 14 amino acids. Germline CDR1 and CDR2: SGHVS and FQNEAQ. In DNA, the CDR3 is TGTGCCAGCAGCTTACCGGGAAGAACCTACGAGCAGTACTTC. This encodes CASSLPGRTYEQYF.

The V gene is TRBV4-2, the J gene TRBJ2-7; 9 bases map to TRBD1. Looked up from germline, CDR1 is LGHNA and CDR2 is YNFKEQ. This CDR3 comprises 16 residues. Trimming took 2 bases from V and 2 from J; bases not matched to a gene: 7. This chain's CDR3 is CASSQPPGQGTYEQYF. DNA for the CDR3: TGTGCCAGCAGCCAACCGCCGGGACAGGGTACCTACGAGCAGTACTTC.